This T cell receptor (beta chain) was obtained from a study of beta chain features in type 1 diabetes (dated by TCRdb to 2017 to 2018). With regard to the full study: Mean age, gender distribution, total cell number and subset yield were not different between patients and healthy donors. A total of over 90,000,000 sorted cells were examined across all samples, and a strong correlation was observed between cell number per subset and RNA yield. In the study, TCRB repertoires of sorted circulating CD4+ T cell subsets from recently diagnosed type 1 diabetes patients were compared with those of matched healthy donors. Whereas all 30 or so donors provided naive and central memory subsets, regulatory and stem cell-like memory subsets were isolated from just 8 patients and about 8 healthy donors. General findings and caveats noted by the study authors: At VDJ recombination sites, type 1 diabetes patients had fewer insertions and more deleted nucleotides, which implies abnormalities in thymic rearrangement. Because the HLA sub-analyses included only small numbers of individuals, any influence of HLA type on TCRB rearrangement was left unresolved. Shorter templates might have been favored by PCR, but patient and control samples were amplified and corrected together, so both groups would have been affected equally by any skew. Naive, central memory and regulatory TCRB repertoires appeared to be more similar among patients than among healthy donors. Because cDNA was sequenced instead of genomic DNA, activated cells with high expression could be over-represented, although the groups did not differ in activation or CD3 levels. Type 1 diabetes patients showed a moderate but significant shortening of TCRB CDR3 length in all four CD4+ subsets.

CDR1 SGHNT and CDR2 YYREEE are derived from the germline V gene (reference sequence). Here V drops 0 bases and J drops 6 bases, and the junction holds 9 bases not matched to any gene. Its CDR3 holds 15 amino acids, cysteine through phenylalanine. Only the CDR3 part of the read is kept: 45 bases, read in frame from the first base. All of the isolated RNA was reverse transcribed with the High Capacity cDNA Reverse Transcription Kit, so expressed TCRB transcripts were sequenced. Naive, central memory and regulatory T cell samples underwent deep immunoSEQ sequencing, averaging about 3.3 million total reads per sample. Sorted cells were lysed in RLT buffer, and RNA was extracted using DNase-treated RNeasy Micro or Mini kits according to cell number. Each cell subset was processed separately to prevent cross-contamination, with patient and healthy donor samples processed together. Using the immunoSEQ multiplex PCR, TCRB sequences were amplified from cDNA into 87-bp fragments spanning the CDR3 region. Sequencing of the amplicons was done on the Illumina HiSeq platform. The authors' pipeline ran thus. PCR bias was computationally corrected using synthetic template baselines, reads within Hamming distance 2 were collapsed, and singletons that could not be merged were discarded. By aligning reads against IMGT, V, D and J genes, CDR3 length, and insertions or deletions at six rearrangement sites were assigned. Within each subset, clonotype counts were normalized to sorted cell number, after which true diversity and Gini coefficients were computed with the tcR R package. The overlap coefficient, calculated on TCRB nucleotide sequences, was used to measure repertoire sharing. TCRdb took this table from immuneACCESS and kept in-frame rearrangements with V and J called. Such tables lack part of the clones; where checked against another copy, unresolved V genes explain under half of the gap, and the rest is unexplained. V and J calls and clone size come straight from that table; D and trimming were deduced from the DNA. This sample lists 120,000 to 150,000 clones; around an eighth were detected once. The ten largest clones represent about 1.3% of the sample.

To note about this clone: Its binding antigen is unknown. Base qualities are not recorded, but no much larger clone differs from it by a single base.

A single peripheral blood draw of about 120 mL on average was collected from each donor into heparinised tubes. A BD FACSAria II was used to sort naive, central memory, regulatory and stem cell-like memory CD4+ T cells with a panel that included CD45RO, CCR7, CD25, CD127, CD95 and CD27. Purity was above 95% for every sorted population. PBMCs were isolated immediately by Lymphoprep density gradient centrifugation and stained directly without culture. So that batch effects would be minimized, each experiment stained and sorted samples in pairs, pairing one healthy donor with one patient. Recombination connected TRBV5-4 to TRBJ2-7; TRBD1 aligns with 7 central bases. This clonotype was sampled from a man aged 18 to 35 with type 1 diabetes. The sample consisted of central memory CD4+ T cells from blood. The base sequence is TGTGCCAGCAGCTTGGGGAGACAGGGACGAGGCGAGCAGTACTTC. Protein translation: CASSLGRQGRGEQYF.